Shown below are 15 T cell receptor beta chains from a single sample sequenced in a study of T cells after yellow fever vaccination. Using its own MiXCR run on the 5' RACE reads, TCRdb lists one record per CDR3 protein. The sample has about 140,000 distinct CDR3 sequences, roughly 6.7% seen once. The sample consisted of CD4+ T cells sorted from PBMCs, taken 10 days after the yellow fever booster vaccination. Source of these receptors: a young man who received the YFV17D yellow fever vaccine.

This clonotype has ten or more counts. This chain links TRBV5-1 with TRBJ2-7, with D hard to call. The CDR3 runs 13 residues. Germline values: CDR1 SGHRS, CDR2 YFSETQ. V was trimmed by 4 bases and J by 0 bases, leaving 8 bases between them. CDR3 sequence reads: CASSPRSSYEQYF. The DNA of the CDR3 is TGCGCCAGCAGCCCCAGAAGCTCCTACGAGCAGTACTTC.

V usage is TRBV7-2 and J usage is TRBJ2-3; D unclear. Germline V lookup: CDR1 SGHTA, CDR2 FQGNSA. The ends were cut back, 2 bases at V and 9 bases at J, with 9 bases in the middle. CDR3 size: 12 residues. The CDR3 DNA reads TGTGCCAGCAGCTTAAACCTGGACACGCAGTATTTT. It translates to CASSLNLDTQYF. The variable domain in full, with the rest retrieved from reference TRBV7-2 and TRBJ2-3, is GAGVSQSPSNKVTEKGKDVELRCDPISGHTALYWYRQSLGQGLEFLIYFQGNSAPDKSGLPSDRFSAERTGGSVSTLTIQRTQQEDSAVYLCASSLNLDTQYFGPGTRLTVL.

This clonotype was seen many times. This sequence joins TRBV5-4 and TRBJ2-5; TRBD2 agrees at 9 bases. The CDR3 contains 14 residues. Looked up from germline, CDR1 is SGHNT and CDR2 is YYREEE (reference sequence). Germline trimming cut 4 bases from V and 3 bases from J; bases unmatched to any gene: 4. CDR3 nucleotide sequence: TGTGCCAGCAGCGGGACTAGCACCAAAGAGACCCAGTACTTC. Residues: CASSGTSTKETQYF.

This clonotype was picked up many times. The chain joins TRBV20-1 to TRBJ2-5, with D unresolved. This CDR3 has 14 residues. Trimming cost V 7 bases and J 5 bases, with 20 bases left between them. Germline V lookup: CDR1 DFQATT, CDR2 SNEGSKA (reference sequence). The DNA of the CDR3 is TGCAGTGGAGGTTCCGGGTCCCCGACGGAGACCCAGTACTTC. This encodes CSGGSGSPTETQYF.

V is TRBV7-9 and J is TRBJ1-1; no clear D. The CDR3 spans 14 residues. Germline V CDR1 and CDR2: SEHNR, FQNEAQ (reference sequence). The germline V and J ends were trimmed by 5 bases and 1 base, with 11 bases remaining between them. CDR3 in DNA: TGTGCCAGCAGCAAGGTCGGGGAGAACACTGAAGCTTTCTTT. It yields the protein CASSKVGENTEAFF.

The chain's CDR3 is CASSLSGGGYEQYF. CDR3 bases: TGCGCCAGCAGCTTATCAGGGGGCGGATACGAGCAGTACTTC. V and J are TRBV5-1 and TRBJ2-7, with 8 bases lining up with TRBD1. The germline gives CDR1 SGHRS, CDR2 YFSETQ. This CDR3 has 14 amino acids. Trimming at V came to 2 bases and at J to 4 bases, leaving 5 bases not matched to a gene.

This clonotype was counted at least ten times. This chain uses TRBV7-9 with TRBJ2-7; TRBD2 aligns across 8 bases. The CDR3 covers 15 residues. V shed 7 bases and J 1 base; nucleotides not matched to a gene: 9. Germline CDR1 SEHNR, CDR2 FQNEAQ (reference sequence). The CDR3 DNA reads TGTGCCAGCACCCCCCCCACTAGCGGTTCCTACGAGCAGTACTTC. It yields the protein CASTPPTSGSYEQYF. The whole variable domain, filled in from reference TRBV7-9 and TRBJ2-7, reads DTGVSQNPRHKITKRGQNVTFRCDPISEHNRLYWYRQTLGQGPEFLTYFQNEAQLEKSRLLSDRFSAERPKGSFSTLEIQRTEQGDSAMYLCASTPPTSGSYEQYFGPGTRLTVT.

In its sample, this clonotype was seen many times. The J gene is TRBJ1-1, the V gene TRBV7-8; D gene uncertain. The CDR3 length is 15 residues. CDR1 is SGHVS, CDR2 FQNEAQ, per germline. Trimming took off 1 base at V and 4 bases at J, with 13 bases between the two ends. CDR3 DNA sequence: TGTGCCAGCAGCTTAGTTTCAGGTCGGGGCACTGAAGCTTTCTTT. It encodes CASSLVSGRGTEAFF.

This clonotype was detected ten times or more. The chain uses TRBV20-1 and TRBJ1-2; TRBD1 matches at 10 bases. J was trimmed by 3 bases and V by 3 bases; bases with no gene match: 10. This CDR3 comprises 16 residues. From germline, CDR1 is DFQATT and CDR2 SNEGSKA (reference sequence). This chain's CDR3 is CSASVTGQGPDYGYTF. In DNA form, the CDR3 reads TGCAGTGCTAGTGTAACGGGACAGGGGCCGGACTATGGCTACACCTTC.

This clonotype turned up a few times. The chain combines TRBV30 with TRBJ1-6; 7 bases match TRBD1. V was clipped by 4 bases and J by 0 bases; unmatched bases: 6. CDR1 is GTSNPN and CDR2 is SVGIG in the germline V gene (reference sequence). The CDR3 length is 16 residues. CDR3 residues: CAWTPSGGSYNSPLHF. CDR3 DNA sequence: TGTGCCTGGACCCCTTCAGGGGGCTCCTATAATTCACCCCTCCACTTT.

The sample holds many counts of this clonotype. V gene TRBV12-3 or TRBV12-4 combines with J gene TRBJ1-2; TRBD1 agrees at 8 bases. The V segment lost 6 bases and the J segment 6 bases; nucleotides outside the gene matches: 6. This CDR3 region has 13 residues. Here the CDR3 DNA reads TGTGCCAGCAGCTCCCACAGGGGGGATGGCTACACCTTC. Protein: CASSSHRGDGYTF.

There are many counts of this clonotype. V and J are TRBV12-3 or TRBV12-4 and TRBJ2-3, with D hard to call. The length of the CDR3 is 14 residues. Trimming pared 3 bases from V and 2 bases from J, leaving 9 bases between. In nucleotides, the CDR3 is TGTGCCAGCAGTTTCACGGATGCCACAGATACGCAGTATTTT. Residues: CASSFTDATDTQYF.

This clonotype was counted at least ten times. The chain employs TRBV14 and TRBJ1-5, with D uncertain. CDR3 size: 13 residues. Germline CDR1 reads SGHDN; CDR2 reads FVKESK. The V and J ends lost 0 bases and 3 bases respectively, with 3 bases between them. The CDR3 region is CASSQDSNQPQHF. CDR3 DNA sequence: TGTGCCAGCAGCCAAGACTCCAATCAGCCCCAGCATTTT.

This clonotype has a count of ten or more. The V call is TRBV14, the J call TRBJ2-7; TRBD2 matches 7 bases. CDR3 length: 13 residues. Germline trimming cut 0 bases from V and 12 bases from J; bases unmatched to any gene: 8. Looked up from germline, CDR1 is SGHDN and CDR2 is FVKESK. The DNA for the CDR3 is TGTGCCAGCAGCCAAGACCTAGGACTAGACCTGTACTTC. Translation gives CASSQDLGLDLYF.

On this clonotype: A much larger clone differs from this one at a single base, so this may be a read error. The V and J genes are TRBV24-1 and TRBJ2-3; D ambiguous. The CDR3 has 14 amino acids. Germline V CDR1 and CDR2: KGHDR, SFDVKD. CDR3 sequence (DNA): TGTGCCACCAGTGACTCAGTGGCCCCAGATAAGCAGTATTTT. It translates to CATSDSVAPDKQYF.